The subject of this entry is one TCR beta chain. The data were obtained in a study of blood T cell repertoires in COVID-19. Study summary: Sources were T cells, B-cell-depleted T cells, or PBMCs; the material itself was cDNA or gDNA.

Germline V CDR1 and CDR2: SGHTA, FQGTGA. Trimming stripped 1 base from V and 3 bases from J, with 7 bases between. The CDR3 has 13 amino acids. The study recruited people aged about 18 to 89 years across 24 US areas. Participant reports of clinical history set cohort assignment. Recovered status in Cohort 3 required two negative PCRs, clearance, or symptom resolution. Libraries were prepared by immunoSEQ multiplex PCR; TCRdb keeps only in-frame clonotypes and omits some of them. The sample includes 150,000 to 250,000 clones, about 90% seen only once; the top ten take 2% to 2.5%. Sequencing used PBMCs or T cells enriched from blood (not recorded which). The V call is TRBV7-3, the J call TRBJ2-7; D remains unclear. The receptor was derived from a woman between 25 and 40 years old who had recovered from COVID-19. CDR3 sequence reads: CASSLIPGYEQYF. CDR3 in DNA: TGTGCCAGCAGCTTAATACCCGGCTACGAGCAGTACTTC.